This TCR beta chain was obtained from a study of blood T cell repertoires in COVID-19. Clinical history as reported by participants underpinned cohort assignment. The V end lost 3 bases, the J end lost 6 bases, and 23 bases lay between the germline ends. Germline CDR1 and CDR2: KGHSH and LQKENI. The CDR3 has 17 amino acids. Profiled with immunoSEQ multiplex PCR; TCRdb holds only in-frame clones, not every one. The sample contains 150,000 to 200,000 clones, 76% of which appear only once. V usage is TRBV18 and J usage is TRBJ1-1; a possible D gene is TRBD1 (6 bases). Sample: PBMCs or T cells enriched from blood (not recorded which). This TCR came from a woman aged 45 to 65 with acute COVID-19. In nucleotides, the CDR3 is TGTGCCAGCTCACCGAACCCACAGGGCTGGCGCTTGGCTGAAGCTTTCTTT. Its translation: CASSPNPQGWRLAEAFF.